The clone carrying this TCR beta chain was counted between two and nine times. The CDR3 covers 16 residues. The germline gives CDR1 SNHLY, CDR2 FYNNEI. The V and J ends lost 3 bases and 0 bases respectively, with 12 bases between them. These data come from a study of T cells in Graves' hyperthyroidism and ophthalmopathy. Study background: Peripheral blood was obtained at initial diagnosis, preceding any treatment.

It was RNA transcripts that yielded the amplified TCR beta CDR3 regions. During a first-round RT-PCR of the TCR CDR3, the HTBI primer set was used. TCRdb reprocessed the multiplex PCR reads via MiXCR and lists one record per CDR3 protein. The data contain roughly 350,000 distinct CDR3 sequences, approximately 15% of them singletons. Criteria for exclusion of patients were uncontrolled infection, other autoimmune disease, pregnancy or lactation. Diagnosing involved the use of clinical symptoms, serum thyroxine and TRAb, thyroid ultrasound and orbital computed tomography. The material sequenced was blood. The chain combines TRBV2 with TRBJ2-1, with D possibly matching TRBD2 (5 bases). This TCR was recovered from a woman younger than 45 with Graves' hyperthyroidism. The CDR3 coding sequence is TGTGCCAGCAGTGACTCTGGACTCAGCTCCTACAATGAGCAGTTCTTC. It codes for CASSDSGLSSYNEQFF.